This T cell receptor beta chain originates from a study of PD-1 blockade in classical Hodgkin lymphoma. Clones were read by immunoSEQ multiplex PCR, and TCRdb kept only the in-frame ones, dropping some. The sample holds fewer than 30,000 clones, around 88% seen once. This clone was counted once. Brentuximab vedotin exposure varied, and every patient relapsed after autologous stem cell transplantation. Thawed PBMCs were the source of CD8+ T cells, obtained through magnetic negative selection. The starting material was CD8+ T cells from blood, obtained at baseline. The receptor was derived from a human donor with classical Hodgkin lymphoma.

The CDR3 coding sequence is TGTGCCAGTAGTAGGACAGACTACACCGGGGAGCTGTTTTTT. It codes for CASSRTDYTGELFF. The genes are TRBV19 and TRBJ2-2, with D perhaps matching TRBD1 (6 bases). The germline V and J ends were trimmed by 4 bases and 3 bases, with 9 bases remaining between them. Germline V gene data show CDR1 as LNHDA and CDR2 as SQIVND (reference sequence). The CDR3 is made up of 14 amino acids.